This TCR beta chain was recovered during a study of blood T cell repertoires in COVID-19. About the study: COVID-19 samples, acute and convalescent, were from the United States, Italy and Spain. Sources were T cells, B-cell-depleted T cells, or PBMCs; the material itself was cDNA or gDNA.

This clone turned up a few times. Assay used: immunoSEQ multiplex PCR; TCRdb lists only in-frame clones, some missing. The data hold approximately 260,000 clones, with around 87% observed a single time. The V and J ends lost 8 bases and 2 bases, in that order; junction bases with no gene match: 8. The CDR3 is 15 amino acids. Germline loops: CDR1 SGHTA, CDR2 FQGTGA. This receptor was obtained from a woman between 25 and 40 years old with acute COVID-19. The sample comprised PBMCs or T cells enriched from blood (not recorded which). V and J are TRBV7-3 and TRBJ2-3; TRBD2 matches 9 bases. Here the CDR3 DNA reads TGTGCCAGCTCCCCTAGCGGGGCCTACACAGATACGCAGTATTTT. It specifies CASSPSGAYTDTQYF.